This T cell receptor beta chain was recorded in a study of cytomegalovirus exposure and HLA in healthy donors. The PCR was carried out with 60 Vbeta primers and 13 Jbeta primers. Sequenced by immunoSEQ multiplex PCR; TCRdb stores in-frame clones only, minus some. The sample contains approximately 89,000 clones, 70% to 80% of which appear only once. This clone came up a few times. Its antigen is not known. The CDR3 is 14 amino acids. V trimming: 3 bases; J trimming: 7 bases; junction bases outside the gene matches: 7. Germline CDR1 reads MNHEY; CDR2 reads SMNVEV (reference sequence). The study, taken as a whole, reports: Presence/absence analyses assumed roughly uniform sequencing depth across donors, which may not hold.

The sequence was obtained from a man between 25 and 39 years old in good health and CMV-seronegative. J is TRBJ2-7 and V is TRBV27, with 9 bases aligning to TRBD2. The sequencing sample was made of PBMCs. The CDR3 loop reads CASSFLALAGEQYF. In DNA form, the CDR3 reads TGTGCCAGCAGTTTCTTGGCGCTAGCGGGGGAGCAGTACTTC.